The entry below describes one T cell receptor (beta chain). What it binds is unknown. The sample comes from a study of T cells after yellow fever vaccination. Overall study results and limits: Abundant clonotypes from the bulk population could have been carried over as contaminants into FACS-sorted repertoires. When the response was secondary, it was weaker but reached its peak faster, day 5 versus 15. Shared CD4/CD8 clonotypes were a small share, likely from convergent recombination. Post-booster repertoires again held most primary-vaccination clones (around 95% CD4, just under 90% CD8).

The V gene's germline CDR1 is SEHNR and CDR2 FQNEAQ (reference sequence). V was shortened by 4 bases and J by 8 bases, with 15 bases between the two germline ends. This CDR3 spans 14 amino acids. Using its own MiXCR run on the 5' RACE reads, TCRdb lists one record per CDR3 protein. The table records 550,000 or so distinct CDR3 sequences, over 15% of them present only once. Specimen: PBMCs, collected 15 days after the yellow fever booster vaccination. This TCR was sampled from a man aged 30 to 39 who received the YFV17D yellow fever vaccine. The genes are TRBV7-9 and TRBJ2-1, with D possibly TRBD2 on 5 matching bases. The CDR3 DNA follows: TGTGCCAGCAGCTCCACGGGGAGCGGCTATGAGCAGTTCTTC. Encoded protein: CASSSTGSGYEQFF.